This T cell receptor (beta chain) comes out of a study of early T cells in non-severe SARS-CoV-2 infection. This clonotype appeared many times. MiXCR, applied by TCRdb to the 5' RACE reads, yields one record per CDR3 protein. There are over 45,000 distinct CDR3 sequences in the sample; over 9.5% occur only once, and around 6.3% lies in the top ten. This CDR3 comprises 16 residues. CDR1 is LGHNA, CDR2 YSLEER, per germline. The germline V and J ends were trimmed by 0 bases and 2 bases, with 11 bases remaining between them. V and J are TRBV4-3 and TRBJ2-1; D possibly matches TRBD1 or TRBD2 (5 bases each). The receptor comes from an adult who was a healthcare worker with PCR-confirmed SARS-CoV-2 infection or an uninfected control (not recorded which). Source material: whole blood. The CDR3 region is CASSQDFGTTYNEQFF. The CDR3 DNA reads as TGCGCCAGCAGCCAAGATTTCGGGACCACCTACAATGAGCAGTTCTTC.